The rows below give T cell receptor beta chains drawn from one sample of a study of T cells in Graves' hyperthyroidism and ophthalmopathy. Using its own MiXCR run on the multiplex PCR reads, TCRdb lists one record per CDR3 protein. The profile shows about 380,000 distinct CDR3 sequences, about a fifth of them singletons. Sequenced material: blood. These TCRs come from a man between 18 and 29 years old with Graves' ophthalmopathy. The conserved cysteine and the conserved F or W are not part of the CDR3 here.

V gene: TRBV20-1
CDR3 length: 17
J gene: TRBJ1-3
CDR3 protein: SARDRSRVGRISGNTIY

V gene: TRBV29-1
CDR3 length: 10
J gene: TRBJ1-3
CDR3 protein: SIREGGNTIY

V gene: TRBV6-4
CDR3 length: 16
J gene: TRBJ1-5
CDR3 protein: ASSDPAWGGESNQPQH

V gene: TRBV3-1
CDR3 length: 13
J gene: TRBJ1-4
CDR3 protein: ASSSWTALGEKLF

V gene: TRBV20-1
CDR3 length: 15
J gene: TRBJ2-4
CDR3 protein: SARDGLAGEAKNIQY

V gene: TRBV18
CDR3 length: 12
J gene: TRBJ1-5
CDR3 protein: ASSPRPADGPQH

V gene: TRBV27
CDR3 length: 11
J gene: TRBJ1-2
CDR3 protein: ASSSQGKYGYT

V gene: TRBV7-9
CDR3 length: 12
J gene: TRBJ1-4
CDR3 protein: ASSSRDINEKLF

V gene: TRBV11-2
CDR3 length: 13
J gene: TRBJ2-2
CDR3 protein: ASSLVGGTTGELF

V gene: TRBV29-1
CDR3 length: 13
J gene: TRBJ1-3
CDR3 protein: SVEGWGATGNTIY

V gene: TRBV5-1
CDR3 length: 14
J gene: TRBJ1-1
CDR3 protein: ASSLGVSAANTEAF

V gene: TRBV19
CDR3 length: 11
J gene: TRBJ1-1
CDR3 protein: ASSNRGDAEAF

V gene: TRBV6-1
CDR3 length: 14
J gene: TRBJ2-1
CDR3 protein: ASSSTSGGDYNEQF

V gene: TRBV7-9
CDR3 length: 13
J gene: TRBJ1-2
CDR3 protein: AGSLVALGVNGYT

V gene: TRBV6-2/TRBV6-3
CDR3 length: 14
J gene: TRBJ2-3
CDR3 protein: ASSHGEGRETDTQY

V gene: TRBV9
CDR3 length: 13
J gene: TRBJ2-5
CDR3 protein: ASSVGRGGLETQY

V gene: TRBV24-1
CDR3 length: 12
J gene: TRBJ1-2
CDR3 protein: ATSDTGADYGYT

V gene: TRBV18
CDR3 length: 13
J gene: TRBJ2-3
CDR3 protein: ASSPPAGGHNTQY

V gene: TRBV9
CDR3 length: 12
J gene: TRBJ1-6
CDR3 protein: ASSDRVSSSPLH

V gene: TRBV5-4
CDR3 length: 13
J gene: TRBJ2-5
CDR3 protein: ASSVEPAHQETQY

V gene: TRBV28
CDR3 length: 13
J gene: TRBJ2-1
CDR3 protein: ASSLIRDLYNEQF

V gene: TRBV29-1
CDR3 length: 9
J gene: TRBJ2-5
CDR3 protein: SVDRAQTQY

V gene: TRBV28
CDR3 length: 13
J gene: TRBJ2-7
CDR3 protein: ASSLAPAGGYEQY

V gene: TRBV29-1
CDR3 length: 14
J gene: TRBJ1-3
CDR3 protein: SVEGGTDPSGNTIY